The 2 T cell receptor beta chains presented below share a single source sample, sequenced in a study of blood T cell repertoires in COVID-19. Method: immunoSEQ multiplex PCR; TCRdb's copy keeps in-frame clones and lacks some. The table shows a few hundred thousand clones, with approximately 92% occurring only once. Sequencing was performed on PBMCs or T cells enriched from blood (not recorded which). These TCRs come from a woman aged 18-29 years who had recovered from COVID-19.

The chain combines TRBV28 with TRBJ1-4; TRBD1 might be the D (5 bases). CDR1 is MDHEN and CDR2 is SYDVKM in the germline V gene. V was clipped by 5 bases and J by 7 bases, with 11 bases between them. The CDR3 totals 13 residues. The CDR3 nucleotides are TGTGCCAGCAGTGGCAGGGCTGGTGAAAAACTGTTTTTT. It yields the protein CASSGRAGEKLFF. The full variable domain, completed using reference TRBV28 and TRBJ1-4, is DVKVTQSSRYLVKRTGEKVFLECVQDMDHENMFWYRQDPGLGLRLIYFSYDVKMKEKGDIPEGYSVSREKKERFSLILESASTNQTSMYLCASSGRAGEKLFFGSGTQLSVL.

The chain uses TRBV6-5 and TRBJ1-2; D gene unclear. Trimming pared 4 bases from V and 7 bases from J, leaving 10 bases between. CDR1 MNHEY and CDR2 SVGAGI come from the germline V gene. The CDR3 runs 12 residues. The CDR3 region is CASSSRSGGYTF. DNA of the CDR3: TGTGCCAGCAGTTCCCGATCGGGTGGCTACACCTTC.